The clone carrying this TCR beta chain has ten or more counts. This entry belongs to a study of T cells in Graves' hyperthyroidism and ophthalmopathy. RNA transcripts provided the source from which TCR beta CDR3 regions were amplified. HTBI primers were used for first-round RT-PCR of the TCR CDR3. In TCRdb, the multiplex PCR reads were re-called with MiXCR into one record per CDR3 protein. The sample holds about 500,000 distinct CDR3 sequences, 14% seen once. Germline trimming cut 1 base from V and 9 bases from J; bases unmatched to any gene: 7. The CDR3 totals 15 residues. This TCR was recovered from a woman aged 18-29 years with Graves' hyperthyroidism. Sequencing used blood. The chain employs TRBV12-3 or TRBV12-4 and TRBJ2-1, with 9 bases lining up with TRBD2. This CDR3 is CASSLVAGGIGEQFF. The CDR3 DNA follows: TGTGCCAGCAGTTTAGTGGCGGGAGGGATCGGTGAGCAGTTCTTC.